This T cell receptor (beta chain) is drawn from a study of metastatic and nonmetastatic thyroid tumors. Study background: Samples came from malignant and benign thyroid patients, and repertoires were compared across blood and tumor or nodule tissue. Study results and limitations: Across blood and tumor, TCR beta diversity in malignant thyroid tumors was reportedly significantly higher than in benign nodules.

Germline lookup yields CDR1 SGHRS and CDR2 YFSETQ. The CDR3 consists of 13 residues. Trimming at V came to 0 bases and at J to 11 bases, leaving 7 bases not matched to a gene. No patient received treatment before thyroid surgery. Judged by abundance, this clone is medium-sized. Antigen specificity is unknown. Source study methods: Differences in CDR3 between clinicopathological groups were drawn on to build a classifier intended to discriminate distant-metastatic papillary thyroid cancer patients. TCRdb reprocessed the PCR reads using MiXCR. In this record, the V and J calls reflect TCRdb's handling and not the investigators' own analysis. The profile shows about 13,000 clones, approximately 28% of them singletons.

Sequenced input: tumor tissue. The chain has TRBV5-1 and TRBJ2-7; 8 bases are shared with TRBD1. This sequence originates from a female donor with papillary thyroid cancer or a benign thyroid nodule (not recorded which). Some clones in this sample may be carry-over from other donors' samples. CDR3 nucleotide sequence: TGCGCCAGCAGCTTGGCAGGGGACAGGACAGAGTACTTC. Residues: CASSLAGDRTEYF.